Here is one T cell receptor (beta chain) with its context. Its antigen is currently unknown. The data were taken from a study of shared clonotypes between healthy human individuals. The CDR3 covers 14 residues. CDR1 is MGHDK and CDR2 is SYGVNS in the germline V gene. Study findings and constraints: Donors were few, which limited the genetic and exposure-history diversity represented.

In the study's own analysis: In the immunoSEQ data, sequences were junction-only and lacked quality scores, so filtering differed. The method was immunoSEQ multiplex PCR; TCRdb's version includes in-frame clones alone and lacks a portion of them. V, J and clone size derive from that table, while D and trimming were established from the DNA sequence. The sample comprises roughly 2.5 million clones, more than 90% of which are singletons, and roughly 0.15% rests with the top ten. CD4+ cells were split into CD45RA+ naive and CD45RA-negative memory subsets. This TCR was recovered from a young man in good health. Sequenced input: naive CD4+ T cells sorted from blood. As for subset: CD45RA+ positively selected. V and J are TRBV25-1 and TRBJ2-5; D could derive from TRBD1 or TRBD2 (5 bases each). Gene TRBJ2-7 matches the end of the DNA better, so the J call may be wrong. Here the CDR3 DNA reads TGTGCCAGCAGTGGTCCAGGGACCTTTCGCGAGCAGTACTTC. Protein sequence: CASSGPGTFREQYF.